Listed below are T cell receptor beta chains from one sample, sequenced in a study of response to subunit inactivated influenza vaccine. TCRdb re-analysed the RT-PCR reads in MiXCR, keeping a single row per CDR3 protein. The sample comprises around 580,000 distinct CDR3 sequences, approximately 14% of which are singletons, and more than 9.5% rests with the top ten. The input for sequencing was PBMCs from blood, taken less than 13 days after vaccination. These receptors originate from a man aged 50 to 59 who received an inactivated influenza vaccine. The CDR3 runs from the conserved cysteine through the conserved F or W. The D gene is left open where the match is weak. Size tells how often a clone was seen (once, few, many) or the class of an expanded clone, and some rows leave it out.

>TRBV4-1|TRBD1|-|TRBJ1-4
CASSQGQGTNEKLFF
TGCGCCAGCAGCCAAGGACAGGGAACTAATGAAAAACTGTTTTTT
>TRBV5-1|TRBD2|many|TRBJ2-1
CASSLGRGGLFF
TGCGCCAGCAGCTTGGGTCGGGGGGGGCTGTTCTTC
>TRBV6-2/TRBV6-3|TRBD2|many|TRBJ2-7
CASSYGRLAGYEQYF
TGTGCCAGCAGTTACGGTCGTCTAGCGGGCTACGAGCAGTACTTC
>TRBV11-2|-|-|TRBJ2-5
CASSPSRRAQETQYF
TGTGCCAGCAGTCCCTCCCGGCGAGCCCAAGAGACCCAGTACTTC
>TRBV18|-|many|TRBJ2-1
CASSPPASSYNEQFF
TGTGCCAGCTCACCACCGGCGAGCTCCTACAATGAGCAGTTCTTC
>TRBV27|-|few|TRBJ2-2
CASSFHGRELFF
TGTGCCAGCAGTTTCCATGGAAGGGAGCTGTTTTTT
>TRBV20-1|-|-|TRBJ2-7
CSARTFGEQYF
TGCAGTGCTAGGACCTTCGGCGAGCAGTACTTC
>TRBV15|-|few|TRBJ2-3
CATSRDSQRRFTDTQYF
TGTGCCACCAGCAGAGATTCCCAGCGAAGGTTCACAGATACGCAGTATTTT
>TRBV20-1|TRBD1|few|TRBJ1-5
CSARGGQGNNQPQHF
TGCAGTGCTAGGGGGGGACAGGGGAACAATCAGCCCCAGCATTTT
>TRBV11-2|TRBD1|few|TRBJ2-7
CASSLGGQGTSYEQYF
TGTGCCAGCAGCTTAGGGGGACAGGGAACCTCCTACGAGCAGTACTTC
>TRBV6-1|-|few|TRBJ1-5
CASRPDTPNQPQHF
TGTGCCAGCAGGCCTGATACACCAAATCAGCCCCAGCATTTT
>TRBV6-5|TRBD2|few|TRBJ2-7
CASSYLAGDVYEQYF
TGTGCCAGCAGTTACCTAGCGGGAGATGTCTACGAGCAGTACTTC
>TRBV20-1|-|few|TRBJ2-7
CSARDFKGETYEQYF
TGCAGTGCTAGAGATTTCAAGGGGGAAACCTACGAGCAGTACTTC
>TRBV3-1|TRBD2|few|TRBJ2-4
CASSPTGLVYGIQYF
TGTGCCAGCAGCCCCACGGGACTAGTTTATGGCATTCAGTACTTC
>TRBV11-2|TRBD2|-|TRBJ2-3
CASSLPLGLAGVTDTQYF
TGTGCCAGCAGCTTGCCCCTCGGACTAGCGGGGGTCACAGATACGCAGTATTTT
>TRBV5-6|TRBD1|few|TRBJ2-4
CASSSTTGVQNIQYF
TGTGCCAGCAGCTCAACCACAGGGGTCCAGAACATTCAGTACTTC
>TRBV6-5|TRBD1|few|TRBJ2-7
CASSYDWTGSYEQYF
TGTGCCAGCAGTTACGACTGGACAGGGAGTTACGAGCAGTACTTC
>TRBV5-1|-|-|TRBJ2-4
CASSLGVLAKNIQYF
TGCGCCAGCAGCTTGGGGGTACTAGCCAAAAACATTCAGTACTTC
>TRBV7-3|TRBD2|many|TRBJ2-1
CASSPGTSYNEQFF
TGTGCCAGCAGCCCCGGGACTAGCTACAATGAGCAGTTCTTC
>TRBV20-1|TRBD1|-|TRBJ2-2
CSAREIRTGNTGELFF
TGCAGTGCTAGAGAAATCCGGACAGGGAACACCGGGGAGCTGTTTTTT
>TRBV12-3/TRBV12-4|-|few|TRBJ2-2
CASSFPTPLLRYTGELFF
TGTGCCAGCAGTTTCCCCACCCCTCTGCTACGTTACACCGGGGAGCTGTTTTTT
>TRBV7-9|-|many|TRBJ2-5
CASSFSQETQYF
TGTGCCAGCAGCTTTTCCCAAGAGACCCAGTACTTC
>TRBV10-3|-|few|TRBJ1-5
CAISKGGNQPQHF
TGTGCCATCAGTAAAGGAGGGAATCAGCCCCAGCATTTT
>TRBV4-2|-|-|TRBJ1-2
CASSQDRAGTYGYTF
TGTGCCAGCAGCCAAGATCGGGCAGGAACCTATGGCTACACCTTC
>TRBV9|-|few|TRBJ2-7
CASSVAVGSFYEQYF
TGTGCCAGCAGCGTAGCTGTCGGCAGCTTCTACGAGCAGTACTTC
>TRBV7-9|-|-|TRBJ1-2
CASSSTDRTSYGYTF
TGTGCCAGCAGCTCTACTGACAGGACCTCCTATGGCTACACCTTC
>TRBV11-2|TRBD1|few|TRBJ1-2
CASSLFTGGFYGYTF
TGTGCCAGCAGCTTATTTACAGGGGGCTTCTATGGCTACACCTTC
>TRBV20-1|-|few|TRBJ2-6
CSARKWGQGITGANVLTF
TGCAGTGCTAGAAAGTGGGGGCAGGGCATAACTGGGGCCAACGTCCTGACTTTC
>TRBV12-3/TRBV12-4|-|few|TRBJ2-2
CASSPSRENTGELFF
TGTGCCAGCAGCCCCAGCCGGGAGAACACCGGGGAGCTGTTTTTT
>TRBV7-6|TRBD2|few|TRBJ2-3
CASSYGTSGISTDTQYF
TGTGCCAGCAGCTACGGGACTAGCGGGATTTCCACAGATACGCAGTATTTT
>TRBV5-1|-|few|TRBJ2-6
CASSLMSVSSGANVLTF
TGCGCCAGCAGCTTGATGTCAGTAAGCTCTGGGGCCAACGTCCTGACTTTC
>TRBV12-3/TRBV12-4|-|few|TRBJ1-4
CASSPPSGNINEKLFF
TGTGCCAGCAGTCCCCCCTCGGGCAACATTAATGAAAAACTGTTTTTT
>TRBV7-9|-|-|TRBJ2-3
CASSPSRGSDTQYF
TGTGCCAGCAGCCCATCGCGGGGCTCAGATACGCAGTATTTT
>TRBV7-2|TRBD2|-|TRBJ2-3
CASSLYGRGGDTQYF
TGTGCCAGCAGCTTATACGGGAGGGGGGGAGATACGCAGTATTTT
>TRBV3-1|-|once|TRBJ2-7
CASSMGRSSYEQYF
TGTGCCAGCAGCATGGGACGGAGCTCCTACGAGCAGTACTTC
>TRBV11-2|-|-|TRBJ2-3
CASSLYHSLTDTQYF
TGTGCCAGCAGCTTATATCACAGTCTCACAGATACGCAGTATTTT
>TRBV6-5|TRBD1|few|TRBJ2-2
CASSSGQGVLLGTGELFF
TGTGCCAGCAGTTCCGGACAGGGGGTTTTATTAGGCACCGGGGAGCTGTTTTTT
>TRBV7-2|-|few|TRBJ2-7
CASSPLGSGAIYEQYF
TGTGCCAGCAGCCCCCTTGGTAGCGGAGCTATCTACGAGCAGTACTTC
>TRBV11-2|-|-|TRBJ1-2
CASSFLQGPGGYTF
TGTGCCAGCAGCTTCCTACAGGGACCAGGAGGCTACACCTTC
>TRBV5-5|-|many|TRBJ1-3
CASSLGGVGNTIYF
TGTGCCAGCAGCTTGGGGGGGGTTGGAAACACCATATATTTT
>TRBV10-3|-|few|TRBJ1-1
CAIRRPYQNTEAFF
TGTGCCATCAGACGACCCTACCAGAACACTGAAGCTTTCTTT
>TRBV20-1|TRBD2|-|TRBJ2-3
CSARGGTSGTIDTQYF
TGCAGTGCTAGAGGGGGGACTAGCGGAACCATAGATACGCAGTATTTT
>TRBV3-1|-|-|TRBJ1-2
CASSNHDLRDLGYGYTF
TGTGCCAGCAGCAACCACGACTTACGGGACCTGGGGTATGGCTACACCTTC
>TRBV28|-|few|TRBJ2-4
CASSLRRGNIQYF
TGTGCCAGCAGTTTACGACGCGGTAACATTCAGTACTTC
>TRBV4-3|TRBD1|-|TRBJ1-1
CASSQDEGAEAFF
TGCGCCAGCAGCCAAGATGAGGGGGCCGAAGCTTTCTTT
>TRBV29-1|-|few|TRBJ2-7
CSVVRAGRYEQYF
TGCAGCGTTGTGAGGGCAGGGCGCTACGAGCAGTACTTC
>TRBV20-1|TRBD2|many|TRBJ2-1
CSVAGDSNEQFF
TGCAGCGTAGCGGGGGACAGTAATGAGCAGTTCTTC
>TRBV2|-|few|TRBJ2-5
CASSLDTGDWETQYF
TGTGCCAGCAGCTTGGACACAGGAGATTGGGAGACCCAGTACTTC
>TRBV5-5|-|few|TRBJ1-2
CASSNAHGGSYGYTF
TGTGCCAGCAGCAATGCCCATGGCGGGAGCTATGGCTACACCTTC
>TRBV12-3/TRBV12-4|-|few|TRBJ2-5
CASSLGLRRQETQYF
TGTGCCAGCAGTTTAGGGCTCCGGAGGCAAGAGACCCAGTACTTC
>TRBV24-1|-|few|TRBJ2-1
CATSDVVQGHTGEQFF
TGTGCCACCAGTGATGTAGTTCAGGGCCACACCGGTGAGCAGTTCTTC
>TRBV9|-|-|TRBJ2-1
CASSFLQGQSEQFF
TGTGCCAGCAGCTTCCTTCAGGGGCAGTCCGAGCAGTTCTTC
>TRBV7-8|-|few|TRBJ1-2
CASSSNRAYGYTF
TGTGCCAGCAGCTCCAACAGGGCCTATGGCTACACCTTC
>TRBV7-2|TRBD1|many|TRBJ1-2
CASSPTGGGYTF
TGTGCCAGCAGCCCTACAGGGGGTGGCTACACCTTC
>TRBV28|-|-|TRBJ1-5
CASSLGKRGRNQPQHF
TGTGCCAGCAGTTTAGGAAAGAGGGGGAGGAATCAGCCCCAGCATTTT
>TRBV5-1|-|-|TRBJ2-1
CASSSGSGGISYNEQFF
TGCGCCAGCAGCTCCGGAAGTGGGGGAATCTCCTACAATGAGCAGTTCTTC
>TRBV20-1|-|-|TRBJ2-6
CSAESSGANVLTF
TGCAGTGCGGAGAGCTCTGGGGCCAACGTCCTGACTTTC
>TRBV30|-|few|TRBJ1-4
CAWSRREGEKLFF
TGTGCCTGGAGTCGCAGGGAGGGTGAAAAACTGTTTTTT
>TRBV15|TRBD1|-|TRBJ2-5
CATVGTEETQYF
TGTGCCACCGTCGGGACAGAAGAGACCCAGTACTTC